Reported below is one T cell receptor (beta chain). V lost 3 bases and J 2 bases, leaving 11 bases between the germline ends. CDR1 SGHNT and CDR2 YYREEE come from the germline V gene (reference sequence). The CDR3 is 14 residues long. The sample belongs to a study of blood T cell repertoires in COVID-19. Study-level background: Collection of acute and convalescent COVID-19 samples took place in the United States, Italy and Spain.

During active infection, Seattle patients enrolled and were then monitored through disease. TCRdb keeps only in-frame clones here, not all; method: immunoSEQ multiplex PCR. The table has 130,000 to 150,000 clones, approximately 83% seen once. Material: peripheral blood. The chain is built from TRBV5-4 and TRBJ2-5, with D tentatively TRBD2 (6 bases). The TCR was taken from a woman aged 55-69 years with COVID-19, enrolled during active disease. The DNA for the CDR3 is TGTGCCAGCAGCTCATACGGGGGTCAAGAGACCCAGTACTTC. Translated: CASSSYGGQETQYF.